This T cell receptor (beta chain) was identified in a study of shared clonotypes between healthy human individuals. V lost 7 bases to trimming and J lost 0 bases, with 9 bases between them. The germline gives CDR1 WSHSY, CDR2 SAAADI. This CDR3 has 13 residues. Cells designated naive CD8 were CD45RO-negative and were positively selected for CCR7, with terminally differentiated effector memory CD45RA+ cells excluded. The repertoire was sequenced with immunoSEQ multiplex PCR; TCRdb's copy has only in-frame clones and lacks some. The top ten clones hold 0.3% of a sample with around 600,000 clones, roughly 98% of them seen once.

This receptor was identified in a man aged 25 to 40 in good health. The J gene is TRBJ1-1, the V gene TRBV10-2; D is perhaps TRBD1 (6 bases). Sequenced: naive CD8+ T cells sorted from blood. The chain's CDR3 is CASKAGVNTEAFF. CDR3 nucleotide sequence: TGCGCCAGCAAGGCAGGGGTGAACACTGAAGCTTTCTTT.